This is a list of T cell receptor beta chains from one sample in a study of TIL therapy for anti-PD-1-resistant metastatic lung cancer. Using immunoSEQ multiplex PCR, the repertoire was profiled, and TCRdb retains in-frame clones only, with some absent. The sample gives about 53,000 clones, 73% of which show up once; less than 2% is in the top ten. The sequenced sample was blood, obtained at baseline. These TCRs come from a person aged 25-79 years with non-small cell lung cancer. The CDR3 runs from the conserved cysteine through the conserved F or W.

V gene,CDR3 protein
TRBV11-2,CASTPTSANEQYF
TRBV6-6,CASSYFGGTEAFF
TRBV27,CASSLEGTGGSYEQYF
TRBV7-2,CASSFGTSYGYTF
TRBV5-1,CASSFSGGNQPQHF
TRBV11-3,CASSPPEGSPLHF
TRBV19,CASRTGTSGTAQETQYF
TRBV19,CASSPTSGSYNEQFF
TRBV2,CASGKLSGKQYF
TRBV9,CASSVDPQVYYEQYF
TRBV19,CASSLGGSRTDTQYF
TRBV7-2,CASSLESLAVRGNTQYF
TRBV4-1,CASSQVAVMNTEAFF
TRBV4-3,CASSQKYTGPEAFF
TRBV5-6,CASRRETGYNEQFF
TRBV27,CASSLYSPDRGQSQPQHF
TRBV7-9,CASSLGELGEKLFF
TRBV10-1,CASRASGGNEQFF
TRBV6-5,CASSRDRGGYTF
TRBV28,CASSGQNSYEQYF
TRBV28,CASWTSGSVAGELFF
TRBV18,CASSQGLYNEQFF
TRBV29-1,CSVGAGGYNEQFF
TRBV11-2,CASSLAGADEQFF